This entry features one T cell receptor beta chain sequence. The antigen is unknown. Assay used: immunoSEQ multiplex PCR; TCRdb lists only in-frame clones, some missing. The sample has some 190,000 clones; over 75% are singletons. The CDR3 is 16 residues long. V was cut by 3 bases and J by 5 bases, with 17 bases left in between. The V gene's germline CDR1 is SGHRS and CDR2 YFSETQ. The sample belongs to a study of T cell responses to AZD1222 COVID-19 vaccine. General study findings and limits: CD4 TCRs associated with vaccination spanned spike, dominating at 160-218 and 743-854.

The sample here was peripheral blood, taken on day 0 of AZD1222 vaccination. The chain joins TRBV5-1 to TRBJ1-4; TRBD1 might be the D (6 bases). The clonotype was recovered from an adult in good health. Written as DNA, the CDR3 is TGCGCCAGCAGCTCAAATCCAGGGGCGAGCAATGAAAAACTGTTTTTT. It codes for CASSSNPGASNEKLFF.